These 12 T cell receptor beta chains were sequenced from one sample in a study of blood T cell repertoires in COVID-19. The table came from immunoSEQ multiplex PCR; TCRdb's copy has only in-frame clones and leaves some out. The sample includes 80,000 to 130,000 clones, around 86% of them seen just once. Specimen: PBMCs or T cells enriched from blood (not recorded which). The receptor source for this set is a woman in her forties or fifties who had recovered from COVID-19.

The table lists this clone with a count of one. This chain links TRBV5-1 with TRBJ2-1; 8 bases line up with TRBD2. Germline V gene sequence: CDR1 SGHRS, CDR2 YFSETQ. There are 15 residues in the CDR3. The V segment lost 2 bases and the J segment 7 bases; nucleotides outside the gene matches: 8. The CDR3 DNA reads as TGCGCCAGCAGCTTTCGGGCGGGGGGTGCAAATGAGCAGTTCTTC. Translated, it gives CASSFRAGGANEQFF.

V and J are TRBV7-3 and TRBJ1-1; 7 bases align to TRBD1. The CDR3 is made up of 15 amino acids. Looked up from germline, CDR1 is SGHTA and CDR2 is FQGTGA. J lost 1 base, V lost 4 bases, and 6 bases had no gene match. The DNA for the CDR3 is TGTGCCAGCAGCTCCCTCGGGACAGCGAACACTGAAGCTTTCTTT. This sequence encodes CASSSLGTANTEAFF.

The chain carries TRBV30 and TRBJ1-5, with no clear D. The CDR3 contains 12 residues. Germline loops: CDR1 GTSNPN, CDR2 SVGIG (reference sequence). Trimming stripped 3 bases from V and 4 bases from J, with 7 bases between. Written as DNA, the CDR3 is TGTGCCTGGAGCCCCCCGAATCAGCCCCAGCATTTT. This sequence encodes CAWSPPNQPQHF.

The CDR3 DNA reads TGCGCCAGCAGCCCCAAGACAGGGATTGGCTCCTACGAGCAGTACTTC. Translated: CASSPKTGIGSYEQYF. The chain combines TRBV5-1 with TRBJ2-7, with 7 bases lining up with TRBD1. Germline values: CDR1 SGHRS, CDR2 YFSETQ. The CDR3 loop spans 16 amino acids. Trimming cost V 4 bases and J 0 bases; bases outside gene matches: 10.

The chain uses TRBV27 and TRBJ1-6; weak D call: TRBD1 (5 bases). The V gene's germline CDR1 is MNHEY and CDR2 SMNVEV (reference sequence). The CDR3 runs to 16 residues. V was cut by 5 bases and J by 7 bases, with 18 bases left in between. CDR3 DNA sequence: TGTGCCAGCAGTACCTGGGGGGTCCCTACGAATTCACCCCTCCACTTT. Protein: CASSTWGVPTNSPLHF.

The CDR3 region is CASTASGRYNEQFF. Here the CDR3 DNA reads TGTGCCAGCACCGCCTCCGGGAGATACAATGAGCAGTTCTTC. V and J are TRBV11-2 and TRBJ2-1; maybe TRBD2 (6 bases). CDR3 length equals 14 residues. The germline gives CDR1 SGHAT, CDR2 FQNNGV. V lost 7 bases, J lost 4 bases, and 14 bases lay in between.

V is TRBV27 and J is TRBJ1-6; 8 nucleotides line up with TRBD1. This CDR3 is built from 16 residues. V dropped 5 bases and J dropped 8; count of bases not matched to a gene: 11. Germline assignment: CDR1 MNHEY and CDR2 SMNVEV (reference sequence). The CDR3 sequence: CASSPGTGRGDSPLHF. The CDR3 region has the DNA TGTGCCAGCAGTCCCGGGACAGGCCGAGGCGATTCACCCCTCCACTTT.

V usage is TRBV18 and J usage is TRBJ2-7, with 8 bases aligning to TRBD2. The CDR3 is made up of 14 amino acids. J lost 2 bases, V lost 8 bases, and 8 bases had no gene match. Germline V lookup: CDR1 KGHSH, CDR2 LQKENI. The CDR3 protein is CASRPGLDPYEQYF. CDR3 nucleotides: TGTGCCAGCAGACCGGGACTAGATCCCTACGAGCAGTACTTC.

This chain joins TRBV7-3 and TRBJ2-3, with a weak D call TRBD2 (5 bases). V gave up 2 bases and J gave up 3 bases, with 12 bases separating them. This CDR3 contains 15 residues. The germline CDR1 and CDR2 sequences are SGHTA and FQGTGA. CDR3 residues: CASSLEGKWTDTQYF. CDR3 coding DNA: TGTGCCAGCAGCTTAGAGGGAAAATGGACAGATACGCAGTATTTT.

The V call is TRBV10-3, the J call TRBJ1-4, with D uncertain. V shed 0 bases and J shed 10 bases, with 6 bases lying between them. Per the germline V gene, CDR1 is ENHRY and CDR2 is SYGVKD. The CDR3 spans 12 residues. As DNA, the CDR3 is TGTGCCATCAGTGAGTCTGGAGGAAAACTGTTTTTT. As protein: CAISESGGKLFF.

The chain couples TRBV3-1 (or the pseudogene TRBV3-2) to TRBJ2-3, with unresolved D. V was shortened by 2 bases and J by 0 bases, with 9 bases between the two germline ends. The CDR3 is 15 amino acids. CDR1 is LGHDT, CDR2 YNNKEL, per germline (reference sequence). The CDR3 region is CASSQSVVSTDTQYF. CDR3 coding DNA: TGTGCCAGCAGCCAATCTGTAGTTAGCACAGATACGCAGTATTTT.

The V and J genes are TRBV27 and TRBJ1-5; no clear D. The CDR3 is made up of 15 amino acids. Germline CDR1 reads MNHEY; CDR2 reads SMNVEV (reference sequence). The V end lost 5 bases, the J end lost 1 base, and 12 bases lay between the germline ends. The CDR3 protein is CASSDRLLSNQPQHF. Written as DNA, the CDR3 is TGTGCCAGCAGTGACCGACTCCTGAGCAATCAGCCCCAGCATTTT.